A selection of T cell receptor beta chains follows, all from one sample in a study of cytomegalovirus exposure and HLA in healthy donors. TCRdb keeps only in-frame clones here, not all; method: immunoSEQ multiplex PCR. The table has approximately 190,000 clones, over 70% seen once; the top ten hold 1% to 1.5%. The sequenced sample was PBMCs. These receptors were collected from a man aged 30 to 39 in good health and CMV-seronegative. Each CDR3 is given without its conserved first and last residue.

v_call,cdr3_aa
TRBV19,ASSSVLGTSDETQY
TRBV6-1,ASSRYEQY
TRBV5-1,ASSLVGQGYEQY
TRBV2,ASSEAAPLEQY
TRBV19,ASSIGSWTSNEQF
TRBV2,ASSDRSGANVLT
TRBV5-1,ASSPRTGGYSSPLH
TRBV5-5,ASSLRGGISYEQY
TRBV4-1,ASSQDWAGGPQH
TRBV5-1,ASSPGTSSNNEQF
TRBV15,ATSRDGPGLVSSADTQY
TRBV7-2,ASSLVPGLAGTDTQY
TRBV11-2,ASTDPGGTVSYEQY
TRBV7-2,ASRGDRGGNEKLF
TRBV5-1,ASSLQALGLGRAADEQY
TRBV9,ASSVVGTGTIY
TRBV7-2,ASSQVWDSRGEQY
TRBV19,ASSHQTGGNQPQH
TRBV18,ASSPNPGATDTQY
TRBV27,ASSSTGARTPSTDTQY
TRBV5-4,ASSLAGGLNNEQY
TRBV28,ASRGGTGVYNEQF
TRBV5-1,ASSLRPQGTGELF
TRBV29-1,SVGGVGYGYT
TRBV9,ASSVGWDSSYEQY
TRBV9,ASSVGREGQPQH
TRBV27,ASSLTSRDRGDTGANVLT
TRBV6-1,ASSDNRGREYGYT
TRBV9,ASSQQGLGYGYT
TRBV2,ASSPRQGNNEQY
TRBV11-2,ASSSGGGSYEQF
TRBV28,ASSDTGGQNSPLH
TRBV11-1,ASSLNRVGKLF
TRBV4-1,ASRQAAGGQGDNEQF
TRBV28,ASREGARNSPLH
TRBV18,ASSPQGNMAEKLF
TRBV7-9,ASSSAGGGYT
TRBV2,AYGTPLGGRTDTQY
TRBV7-2,ASSLGGTSYEQY
TRBV6-1,ASSAQGQHSFYGYT
TRBV6-5,ASSYRQRGTDTQY
TRBV5-4,ASSPLESYNEQF